This T cell receptor beta chain originates from a study of regulatory T cells in long-lasting Graves disease. Time point of the sample: newly diagnosed GD, antithyroid drugs for less than 3 months. RNA from PBMCs was the source of the TCR library. With iRepertoire HTBI primers and Arm-PCR of CDR3 regions, TCR beta libraries were built. Via MiXCR, TCRdb re-called the multiplex PCR reads, giving one row per CDR3 protein. The sample has 500,000 or so distinct CDR3 sequences; 14% are singletons. This clonotype was counted ten times or more. The V and J ends lost 1 base and 1 base, in that order; junction bases with no gene match: 5. From germline, CDR1 is MDHEN and CDR2 SYDVKM. This CDR3 is 18 amino acids long. The sample was also linked to a second study, of T cells in Graves' hyperthyroidism and ophthalmopathy.

V gene TRBV28 combines with J gene TRBJ2-3; the match to TRBD2 covers 13 bases. The receptor was isolated from a woman between 50 and 59 years old with Graves disease. This material consisted of peripheral blood mononuclear cells (PBMCs), taken at new diagnosis, from a patient treated with antithyroid drugs. In nucleotides, the CDR3 is TGTGCCAGCAGTTTATCCTTCGGACTAGCGGGAGGCACAGATACGCAGTATTTT. Protein product: CASSLSFGLAGGTDTQYF.